The 18 T cell receptor beta chains presented below share a single source sample, sequenced in a study of vaccination effects on CD4 cells after COVID-19 (dated by TCRdb to between 2021 and 2024). The library was built by means of the immunoSEQ multiplex PCR assay. TCRdb obtained this table from immuneACCESS and retained in-frame rearrangements with V and J assigned. These tables miss some clones; where compared with another copy, unresolved V genes account for less than half of the shortfall, and the remainder is unexplained. Recorded for this sample are some 36,000 clones; 65% to 70% of them occurred a single time. Around 4.4% of the sample is held by the ten biggest clonotypes. For these receptors, no antigen is known. After 10 days of culture, CD4+ T cells were isolated with the EasySep CD4+ T cell isolation kit. This sample comprised CD4+ T cells from PBMCs cultured without peptide, obtained before COVID-19 vaccination. These receptors were taken from a human donor who received a COVID-19 vaccine.

The chain recombines TRBV7-7 with TRBJ2-1; tentatively, D is TRBD1 (5 bases). The germline V gene has CDR1 SSHAT and CDR2 FNYEAQ (reference sequence). CDR3 size: 13 residues. The V gene lost 5 bases and the J gene lost 7 bases, with 12 bases spanning the gap. CDR3 residues: CASSPDRQNEQFF. The CDR3 DNA sequence: TGTGCCAGCAGCCCAGACAGACAAAATGAGCAGTTCTTC. The full variable domain, in which reference TRBV7-7 and TRBJ2-1 provide the parts outside the CDR3, is GAGVSQSPRYKVTKRGQDVTLRCDPISSHATLYWYQQALGQGPEFLTYFNYEAQPDKSGLPSDRFSAERPEGSISTLTIQRTEQRDSAMYRCASSPDRQNEQFFGPGTRLTVL.

The chain is built from TRBV5-1 and TRBJ1-1; TRBD1 is a possible D gene (5 bases). There are 14 residues in the CDR3. The V gene's germline CDR1 is SGHRS and CDR2 YFSETQ. The V end lost 3 bases, the J end lost 2 bases, and 11 bases lay between the germline ends. This chain's CDR3 is CASSSYTGNTEAFF. The CDR3 DNA reads TGCGCCAGCAGCTCATATACAGGAAACACTGAAGCTTTCTTT. Together with reference TRBV5-1 and TRBJ1-1, the CDR3 gives the full variable domain: KAGVTQTPRYLIKTRGQQVTLSCSPISGHRSVSWYQQTPGQGLQFLFEYFSETQRNKGNFPGRFSGRQFSNSRSEMNVSTLELGDSALYLCASSSYTGNTEAFFGQGTRLTVV.

The chain combines TRBV7-9 with TRBJ2-5, with D possibly matching TRBD2 (6 bases). From germline, CDR1 is SEHNR and CDR2 FQNEAQ (reference sequence). The CDR3 loop spans 15 amino acids. The V gene lost 1 base and the J gene lost 1 base, with 10 bases spanning the gap. CDR3 sequence (DNA): TGTGCCAGCAGCTTAGGGGCGGGGATCCAAGAGACCCAGTACTTC. This codes for CASSLGAGIQETQYF.

The CDR3: CASSESSTEAYSNQPQHF. The CDR3 DNA reads as TGTGCCAGCAGCGAGTCGTCGACAGAGGCCTATAGCAATCAGCCCCAGCATTTT. This chain links TRBV7-2 with TRBJ1-5; tentative D call: TRBD1 (5 bases). Trimming stripped 5 bases from V and 0 bases from J, with 20 bases between. This CDR3 is built from 18 residues. Germline lookup yields CDR1 SGHTA and CDR2 FQGNSA.

The chain couples TRBV2 to TRBJ2-7, with 7 nucleotides matching TRBD1. The CDR3 contains 12 residues. Germline V gene sequence: CDR1 SNHLY, CDR2 FYNNEI. V was pared by 4 bases and J by 7 bases, with 4 bases of the junction left unmatched. The CDR3 coding sequence is TGTGCCAGCAGTGGGGACAGCTGGGAGCAGTACTTC. This sequence encodes CASSGDSWEQYF.

V is TRBV24-1 and J is TRBJ2-1; 14 bases are a match to TRBD2. Germline CDR1 is KGHDR and CDR2 is SFDVKD. Losses at the gene ends were 5 bases for V and 1 base for J; bases not matched to a gene: 3. CDR3 length: 17 amino acids. The CDR3 coding sequence is TGTGCCACCAGTGGGACTAGCGGGGGGCTTTCCTACAATGAGCAGTTCTTC. This sequence encodes CATSGTSGGLSYNEQFF.

V and J are TRBV7-9 and TRBJ1-2; 9 nucleotides align to TRBD1. V dropped 5 bases and J dropped 2; count of bases not matched to a gene: 3. Germline V lookup: CDR1 SEHNR, CDR2 FQNEAQ (reference sequence). The CDR3 covers 14 residues. CDR3 sequence: CASSDTGGNYGYTF. CDR3 DNA sequence: TGTGCCAGCAGCGATACAGGGGGCAACTATGGCTACACCTTC.

The V gene is TRBV15, the J gene TRBJ1-1, with a tentative D call TRBD1 (5 bases). The CDR3 runs 16 residues. Germline V gives CDR1 LNHNV, CDR2 YYDKDF (reference sequence). V shed 3 bases and J shed 0 bases, with 14 bases lying between them. CDR3 nucleotides: TGTGCCACCAGCAGTCCTCAGGGAATGATGAACACTGAAGCTTTCTTT. Its protein product is CATSSPQGMMNTEAFF. The full variable domain, in which reference TRBV15 and TRBJ1-1 provide the parts outside the CDR3, is DAMVIQNPRYQVTQFGKPVTLSCSQTLNHNVMYWYQQKSSQAPKLLFHYYDKDFNNEADTPDNFQSRRPNTSFCFLDIRSPGLGDTAMYLCATSSPQGMMNTEAFFGQGTRLTVV.

V usage is TRBV3-1 (or the pseudogene TRBV3-2) and J usage is TRBJ2-7; 8 positions agree with TRBD1. With 4 bases clipped from V and 6 bases from J, the junction kept 8 bases outside the gene matches. Germline CDR1 reads LGHDT; CDR2 reads YNNKEL (reference sequence). This CDR3 contains 14 residues. The CDR3 sequence is CASSPRTGTGEQYF. The CDR3 coding sequence is TGTGCCAGCAGCCCCCGGACAGGGACGGGCGAGCAGTACTTC.

The V call is TRBV15, the J call TRBJ2-1, with 14 positions matching TRBD2. The V gene end was trimmed by 3 bases and the J gene end by 4 bases; junction bases not matched to a gene: 5. Germline V CDR1 and CDR2: LNHNV, YYDKDF (reference sequence). CDR3 length: 17 residues. The CDR3 nucleotides are TGTGCCACCAGCAGGTCCGGGACTAGCGGGGGTTACAATGAGCAGTTCTTC. Translation gives CATSRSGTSGGYNEQFF.

CDR3 bases: TGTGCCACCCACACGCAGAGCTCCTATAATTCACCCCTCCACTTT. This codes for CATHTQSSYNSPLHF. The genes are TRBV6-5 and TRBJ1-6, with unresolved D. V lost 10 bases and J 0 bases, leaving 13 bases between the germline ends. The length of the CDR3 is 15 residues. CDR1 MNHEY and CDR2 SVGAGI come from the germline V gene.

The rearrangement links TRBV5-5 to TRBJ2-2; maybe TRBD2 (6 bases). This CDR3 region has 17 residues. The germline V gene encodes CDR1 SGHKS and CDR2 YYEKEE (reference sequence). Trimming shortened V by 0 bases and J by 5 bases, and 17 bases separated the two germline ends. CDR3: CASSLDRMRGGTGELFF. The DNA of the CDR3 is TGTGCCAGCAGCTTGGATAGGATGCGGGGCGGGACCGGGGAGCTGTTTTTT.

The chain employs TRBV2 and TRBJ2-5; D possibly corresponds to TRBD1 (5 bases). V was cut by 11 bases and J by 2 bases, with 15 bases left in between. The CDR3 has 13 amino acids. The germline gives CDR1 SNHLY, CDR2 FYNNEI. CDR3 bases: TGTGCCGGACAAAAGTTTGGGCAAGAGACCCAGTACTTC. Encoded protein: CAGQKFGQETQYF.

There are a few counts of this clone. The V and J genes are TRBV5-1 and TRBJ2-7; 8 positions agree with TRBD1. J was trimmed by 5 bases and V by 0 bases; bases with no gene match: 4. Germline values: CDR1 SGHRS, CDR2 YFSETQ. This CDR3 spans 14 amino acids. The CDR3 loop is CASSLDQGAHEQYF. In nucleotides, the CDR3 is TGCGCCAGCAGCTTGGATCAGGGGGCCCACGAGCAGTACTTC.

The rearrangement joins TRBV5-4 to TRBJ2-6; D perhaps matches TRBD2 (5 bases). CDR1 is SGHNT, CDR2 YYREEE, per germline (reference sequence). The V end lost 1 base, the J end lost 0 bases, and 20 bases lay between the germline ends. The length of the CDR3 is 20 residues. The CDR3 nucleotides read TGTGCCAGCAGCTTGTCAAAACTAGAAACCTTAATCTCTGGGGCCAACGTCCTGACTTTC. Translation gives CASSLSKLETLISGANVLTF. Full variable domain (remainder filled in from reference TRBV5-4 and TRBJ2-6): ETGVTQSPTHLIKTRGQQVTLRCSSQSGHNTVSWYQQALGQGPQFIFQYYREEENGRGNFPPRFSGLQFPNYSSELNVNALELDDSALYLCASSLSKLETLISGANVLTFGAGSRLTVL.

The rearrangement links TRBV21-1 to TRBJ1-5. TRBV21-1 counts as a pseudogene. The CDR3 runs 14 residues. Here the CDR3 DNA reads TGTGCCAGCAGCATGCGGGAGGGCAATCAGCCCCAGCATTTT. Translating it yields CASSMREGNQPQHF.

V gene TRBV25-1 combines with J gene TRBJ1-2, with 8 bases that match TRBD1. Germline CDR1 and CDR2: MGHDK and SYGVNS. V lost 5 bases, J lost 6 bases, and 11 bases stayed unmatched. The CDR3 covers 15 residues. The CDR3 spells CASSPTSDRGNGYTF. The DNA for the CDR3 is TGTGCCAGCAGTCCTACATCCGACAGGGGAAATGGCTACACCTTC.

The V gene is TRBV7-9, the J gene TRBJ2-1; the D is unclear. The V gene lost 1 base and the J gene lost 8 bases, with 9 bases spanning the gap. Germline V gene sequence: CDR1 SEHNR, CDR2 FQNEAQ (reference sequence). The CDR3 extends over 13 amino acids. CDR3 residues: CASSLGLNDEQFF. The CDR3 nucleotides are TGTGCCAGCAGCTTAGGCCTAAATGATGAGCAGTTCTTC.